The present TCR beta chain was sequenced within a study of a mutant IDH1 vaccine in newly diagnosed glioma. Study-wide background: The start of vaccination came 4-6 weeks after radiotherapy alone, or with temozolomide cycles.

Generated by immunoSEQ multiplex PCR, the TCRdb table keeps only in-frame clones and is missing some. The table lists 40,000 to 55,000 clones, roughly 91% of them singletons. This clone was seen once. Its target is unknown. As to time point: week 11, during vaccination. All doses held 300 ug of mutant IDH1 20-mer peptide, with topical imiquimod. Germline values: CDR1 SGHKS, CDR2 YYEKEE (reference sequence). V was trimmed by 5 bases and J by 4 bases, leaving 18 bases between them. The CDR3 contains 15 residues. Here the sequenced sample was PBMCs, taken from a glioma patient whose treatment included an IDH1 peptide vaccine. The chain is built from TRBV5-5 and TRBJ1-1; D remains ambiguous. This TCR derives from a middle-aged man with glioma. This CDR3 is CASRLDVMASTEAFF. CDR3 coding DNA: TGTGCCAGCAGACTGGACGTTATGGCAAGCACTGAAGCTTTCTTT.